A selection of T cell receptor beta chains follows, all from one sample in a study of tumor and adjacent non-tumor tissue in lung cancer. TCRdb called the multiplex PCR reads again in MiXCR, with one record for every CDR3 protein. The sample shows 200,000 to 250,000 distinct CDR3 sequences, over 55% of them seen only once. Sequencing used lung tumor tissue. These receptors all come from a man aged 55-75 years with non-small cell lung cancer. Each CDR3 is given with its conserved first and last residue. The D gene is left open where the match is weak. A clone size is listed for some rows: how often the clone was seen (once, few, many), or a class if it is expanded.

J,V,size,D,DNA,CDR3
TRBJ2-3,TRBV29-1,few,.,TGCAGCGCCACCAGGGGATCTAGCACAGATACGCAGTATTTT,CSATRGSSTDTQYF
TRBJ2-3,TRBV5-4,.,TRBD2,TGTGTCGGCAAGACGGGGGGACCAGATACGCAGTATTTT,CVGKTGGPDTQYF
TRBJ1-1,TRBV11-2,few,.,TGTGCCAGCAGCTACAGGTTGGGGAACACTGAAGCTTTCTTT,CASSYRLGNTEAFF
TRBJ2-5,TRBV11-2,.,.,TGTACCAGCAGCAAGGTCTCGGGGGAGACCCAGTACTTC,CTSSKVSGETQYF
TRBJ2-1,TRBV20-1,many,.,TGCAGTGCCTATGGGGAGCTGTCAGCCTACAATGAGCAGTTCTTC,CSAYGELSAYNEQFF
TRBJ2-1,TRBV5-1,.,TRBD2,TGCGCCAGCACGAATCACGGGGGACTAGCGGGGGCTACCTACAATGAGCAGTTCTTC,CASTNHGGLAGATYNEQFF
TRBJ2-7,TRBV6-2/TRBV6-3,many,.,TGTGCCAGCAGTTATTCGGCTAGTCGAGGGGGCGAGCAGTACTTC,CASSYSASRGGEQYF
TRBJ2-5,TRBV29-1,.,TRBD1,TGCAGCATTGTAGTGCAGGGGGCCGTCGGAGAGACCCAGTACTTC,CSIVVQGAVGETQYF
TRBJ2-7,TRBV19,.,TRBD2,TGTGCCAGTAGTCTTCGGGGAGCGGGAGGGTCCTACGAGCAGTACTTC,CASSLRGAGGSYEQYF
TRBJ1-2,TRBV11-2,.,TRBD1,TGTGCCAGCAGTCATTCCCCCGGACAGGGAGGCCCGGCGAGTGGCTACACCTTC,CASSHSPGQGGPASGYTF
TRBJ1-3,TRBV12-3/TRBV12-4,.,.,TGTGCCAGCAGAGACAGTAGCTCTGGAAACACCATATATTTT,CASRDSSSGNTIYF
TRBJ1-1,TRBV5-4,.,.,TGTACCAGCAGCTTGGGCGACACTGGGGCTTTCTTT,CTSSLGDTGAFF
TRBJ2-5,TRBV20-1,.,TRBD1,TGTACTGCTAGAACCGGACAGGGAGAGACCCATTACTTT,CTARTGQGETHYF
TRBJ1-1,TRBV24-1,.,.,TGTGCCACCAGTGACCCGGGATCGACTGAAGCTTTCTTC,CATSDPGSTEAFF
TRBJ1-1,TRBV6-1,.,.,TGTGCCAGCAGTGCGACCAGGAACACTGAAGTTTTCTTT,CASSATRNTEVFF
TRBJ2-2,TRBV12-3/TRBV12-4,.,.,TGTGCCACAACGGACATGGGAAACACCGGGGAGTTGTTTTTT,CATTDMGNTGELFF
TRBJ2-6,TRBV20-1,.,TRBD2,TGCAGTACTTGGACTAGCGGGGGGGCTAGTGGGGGCAACGTTCTGACTTTC,CSTWTSGGASGGNVLTF
TRBJ2-7,TRBV6-1,few,.,TGTGCCAGCAGATTGTCCGGGGCCTCAGGTTACGAGCAGTACTTC,CASRLSGASGYEQYF
TRBJ2-5,TRBV5-5,few,TRBD1,TGTGCCAGCAGCAGAGGACAGGGCGCATCGGGGACCCAGTACTTC,CASSRGQGASGTQYF
TRBJ1-2,TRBV28,.,.,TGTGCCCTTTGGTCCTCTAACTATGTCTACACCTTC,CALWSSNYVYTF
TRBJ1-3,TRBV11-2,.,.,TGTGCCAGCTCCCAAGAGGGATACCTCTCTGGAAACACCATTTATTTT,CASSQEGYLSGNTIYF
TRBJ1-4,TRBV5-4,.,.,TGTGCCAGCAGCTTGACAGGGTTGGGAGGTAATGAAAAACTGTTTTTT,CASSLTGLGGNEKLFF
TRBJ1-4,TRBV20-1,many,TRBD1,TGCAGTGCGCAGGACAGGGCTAGTGAAAAACTGTTTTTT,CSAQDRASEKLFF
TRBJ2-3,TRBV20-1,.,.,TGCAGTGCTAGAGTGCAACCGAGCACAGATATGCATTATTTT,CSARVQPSTDMHYF